This T cell receptor beta chain was captured in a study of CXCR3-negative and CXCR3-positive naive CD8 T cells. Germline CDR1 reads SQVTM; CDR2 reads ANQGSEA. This CDR3 has 14 amino acids. UMI-labeled TRB cDNA libraries were prepared by 5' RACE. TCRdb reprocessed the 5' RACE reads and keeps a single row for each CDR3 protein, giving no DNA. The sample data list approximately 100,000 distinct CDR3 sequences. Study-wide findings and caveats: More hydrophobic TRB CDR3s were found in CXCR3-positive naive cells than in CXCR3-negative naive cells. The level of CXCR3 expression partially decreased after cryopreservation; the majority of assays used fresh PBMCs.

Each CD8+ T cell subset was sorted in triplicate, hundreds of thousands of cells each. Among CD8+ T cells, naive ones were CD45RO-CCR7+CD27+CD95-. Regarding this clonotype: Antigen unknown.

Sequencing was performed on naive CXCR3- CD8+ T cells from blood. Subset noted: CD45RO-CCR7+CD27+CD95- naive CD8+ T cells lacking CXCR3 (TNR3-). V is TRBV29-1 and J is TRBJ2-1; TCRdb's D call, TRBD2, is unchecked because there is no DNA. This receptor was taken from a human donor in good health. Some clones in this sample may be carry-over from other donors' samples. CDR3 region: CSVPWALGGNEQFF.